These T cell receptor beta chains were read from a single sample in a study of blood T cell repertoires in COVID-19. The data were produced by immunoSEQ multiplex PCR, yet TCRdb's version contains in-frame clones alone and is incomplete. The table shows approximately 400,000 clones, with around 87% occurring only once. Sequencing was carried out using PBMCs or T cells enriched from blood (not recorded which). The receptor source for this set is a man aged 25-40 years who had recovered from COVID-19. CDR3s include the opening cysteine and the closing phenylalanine or tryptophan. The order of the fields is V gene, clone size, D gene, J gene, CDR3 protein, CDR3 DNA. A D gene is named only where the DNA matches it firmly. Clone size is given for some rows only: seen once, a few or many times, or a class if the clone is expanded.

V gene: TRBV30; clone size: NA; D gene: TRBD2; J gene: TRBJ2-1; CDR3 protein: CATTGTSGYNEQFF; CDR3 DNA: TGTGCCACTACCGGCACTAGCGGGTACAATGAGCAGTTCTTC
V gene: TRBV6-6; clone size: NA; D gene: NA; J gene: TRBJ1-4; CDR3 protein: CASSKTGYEKLFF; CDR3 DNA: TGTGCCAGCAGTAAAACAGGGTATGAAAAACTGTTTTTT
V gene: TRBV5-1; clone size: NA; D gene: NA; J gene: TRBJ1-5; CDR3 protein: CASSLAVGGNQPQHF; CDR3 DNA: TGCGCCAGCAGCTTGGCGGTCGGGGGCAATCAGCCCCAGCATTTT
V gene: TRBV10-3; clone size: NA; D gene: NA; J gene: TRBJ2-3; CDR3 protein: CAISESSTTLTENTQYF; CDR3 DNA: TGTGCCATCAGTGAGTCGTCAACAACCCTTACGGAGAATACGCAGTATTTT
V gene: TRBV4-1; clone size: NA; D gene: TRBD1; J gene: TRBJ1-5; CDR3 protein: CASSRTGSNQPQHF; CDR3 DNA: TGCGCCAGCAGCCGGACAGGGAGCAATCAGCCCCAGCATTTT
V gene: TRBV12-3/TRBV12-4; clone size: NA; D gene: TRBD1; J gene: TRBJ2-7; CDR3 protein: CASTRDSFYEQYF; CDR3 DNA: TGTGCCAGCACTCGGGACAGCTTCTACGAGCAGTACTTC
V gene: TRBV30; clone size: NA; D gene: NA; J gene: TRBJ1-6; CDR3 protein: CAWSVQAGPLHF; CDR3 DNA: TGTGCCTGGAGTGTACAAGCCGGGCCCCTCCACTTT
V gene: TRBV27; clone size: NA; D gene: TRBD1; J gene: TRBJ2-7; CDR3 protein: CASGQGIYEQYF; CDR3 DNA: TGTGCCAGTGGACAGGGGATCTACGAGCAGTACTTC
V gene: TRBV19; clone size: once; D gene: NA; J gene: TRBJ1-2; CDR3 protein: CASSIANYGYTF; CDR3 DNA: TGTGCCAGTAGTATTGCGAACTATGGCTACACCTTC
V gene: TRBV3-1/TRBV3-2; clone size: NA; D gene: NA; J gene: TRBJ2-1; CDR3 protein: CASSQAGSPLGNEQFF; CDR3 DNA: TGTGCCAGCAGCCAAGCCGGGAGCCCTCTGGGGAATGAGCAGTTCTTC
V gene: TRBV18; clone size: NA; D gene: TRBD1; J gene: TRBJ1-1; CDR3 protein: CASSPGQGALNTEAFF; CDR3 DNA: TGTGCCAGCTCACCAGGACAGGGGGCTTTGAACACTGAAGCTTTCTTT
V gene: TRBV3-1/TRBV3-2; clone size: NA; D gene: TRBD1; J gene: TRBJ2-1; CDR3 protein: CASSQVYRDRGHNEQFF; CDR3 DNA: TGTGCCAGCAGCCAAGTTTACCGGGACAGGGGGCACAATGAGCAGTTCTTC
V gene: TRBV9; clone size: NA; D gene: NA; J gene: TRBJ1-2; CDR3 protein: CASSVGRGNYGYTF; CDR3 DNA: TGTGCCAGCAGCGTAGGCCGGGGGAACTATGGCTACACCTTC
V gene: TRBV6-2/TRBV6-3; clone size: few; D gene: NA; J gene: TRBJ1-3; CDR3 protein: CASSSTGLSGNTIYF; CDR3 DNA: TGTGCCAGCAGCAGCACAGGCCTCTCTGGAAACACCATATATTTT
V gene: TRBV25-1; clone size: once; D gene: TRBD1; J gene: TRBJ2-7; CDR3 protein: CASSDWQGAGEQYF; CDR3 DNA: TGTGCCAGCAGTGATTGGCAGGGGGCCGGCGAGCAGTACTTC
V gene: TRBV6-5; clone size: NA; D gene: TRBD1; J gene: TRBJ1-2; CDR3 protein: CASIYRGRPPGGYTF; CDR3 DNA: TGTGCCAGCATTTACAGGGGGCGCCCCCCCGGTGGCTACACCTTC
V gene: TRBV7-9; clone size: NA; D gene: NA; J gene: TRBJ1-4; CDR3 protein: CASSLMGGNEKLFF; CDR3 DNA: TGTGCCAGCAGCTTAATGGGGGGAAATGAAAAACTGTTTTTT
V gene: TRBV4-3; clone size: NA; D gene: NA; J gene: TRBJ1-2; CDR3 protein: CASSQGTRVDYGYTF; CDR3 DNA: TGCGCCAGCAGCCAGGGCACGAGGGTAGACTATGGCTACACCTTC
V gene: TRBV15; clone size: NA; D gene: TRBD2; J gene: TRBJ2-3; CDR3 protein: CATSITSGGATDTQYF; CDR3 DNA: TGTGCCACCAGCATAACTAGCGGGGGGGCCACAGATACGCAGTATTTT
V gene: TRBV27; clone size: NA; D gene: TRBD1; J gene: TRBJ1-2; CDR3 protein: CASSQQGAYGYTF; CDR3 DNA: TGTGCCAGCAGTCAACAGGGGGCGTATGGCTACACCTTC
V gene: TRBV30; clone size: NA; D gene: NA; J gene: TRBJ1-3; CDR3 protein: CAWSYSSGNTIYF; CDR3 DNA: TGTGCCTGGAGTTATAGCTCTGGAAACACCATATATTTT
V gene: TRBV28; clone size: NA; D gene: TRBD2; J gene: TRBJ2-3; CDR3 protein: CASNLAGPDTQYF; CDR3 DNA: TGTGCCAGCAACCTAGCGGGGCCAGATACGCAGTATTTT
V gene: TRBV3-1/TRBV3-2; clone size: NA; D gene: NA; J gene: TRBJ1-3; CDR3 protein: CASSPGSGNTIYF; CDR3 DNA: TGTGCCAGCAGCCCGGGGTCCGGAAACACCATATATTTT
V gene: TRBV5-1; clone size: NA; D gene: NA; J gene: TRBJ1-3; CDR3 protein: CASSFSTGSGNTIYF; CDR3 DNA: TGCGCCAGCAGCTTTTCGACGGGCTCTGGAAACACCATATATTTT
V gene: TRBV5-1; clone size: NA; D gene: TRBD1; J gene: TRBJ1-2; CDR3 protein: CASSFTGTDYGYTF; CDR3 DNA: TGCGCCAGCAGCTTCACCGGGACAGACTATGGCTACACCTTC
V gene: TRBV7-2; clone size: NA; D gene: TRBD1; J gene: TRBJ1-4; CDR3 protein: CASSWNRGTNEKLFF; CDR3 DNA: TGTGCCAGCAGCTGGAACAGGGGAACTAATGAAAAACTGTTTTTT
V gene: TRBV5-6; clone size: NA; D gene: NA; J gene: TRBJ2-5; CDR3 protein: CASSLEREAQETQYF; CDR3 DNA: TGTGCCAGCAGCTTGGAAAGGGAGGCTCAAGAGACCCAGTACTTC
V gene: TRBV19; clone size: NA; D gene: TRBD1; J gene: TRBJ2-1; CDR3 protein: CASSIEGANNGGEQFF; CDR3 DNA: TGTGCCAGTAGTATTGAGGGGGCGAACAATGGGGGTGAGCAGTTCTTC
V gene: TRBV9; clone size: NA; D gene: NA; J gene: TRBJ1-6; CDR3 protein: CASSLSGGANSPLHF; CDR3 DNA: TGTGCCAGCAGCCTATCCGGGGGGGCTAATTCACCCCTCCACTTT
V gene: TRBV4-1; clone size: few; D gene: NA; J gene: TRBJ1-2; CDR3 protein: CASSQVGGPYGSYTF; CDR3 DNA: TGCGCCAGCAGCCAAGTCGGGGGGCCCTATGGAAGCTACACCTTC
V gene: TRBV11-1; clone size: NA; D gene: TRBD2; J gene: TRBJ2-1; CDR3 protein: CASSQMAGGVYNEQFF; CDR3 DNA: TGTGCCAGCAGCCAAATGGCGGGGGGGGTATACAATGAGCAGTTCTTC
V gene: TRBV7-9; clone size: NA; D gene: NA; J gene: TRBJ1-4; CDR3 protein: CASSLSLQGNEKLFF; CDR3 DNA: TGTGCCAGCAGCTTATCCCTACAGGGAAATGAAAAACTGTTTTTT
V gene: TRBV9; clone size: NA; D gene: NA; J gene: TRBJ2-7; CDR3 protein: CASSLDTNGLREQYF; CDR3 DNA: TGTGCCAGCAGTTTAGATACTAATGGACTACGCGAGCAGTACTTC
V gene: TRBV4-1; clone size: NA; D gene: NA; J gene: TRBJ2-1; CDR3 protein: CASSHRTAHPYNEQFF; CDR3 DNA: TGCGCCAGCAGCCATCGGACAGCCCACCCCTACAATGAGCAGTTCTTC
V gene: TRBV13; clone size: NA; D gene: NA; J gene: TRBJ2-7; CDR3 protein: CASSSGTHEQYF; CDR3 DNA: TGTGCCAGCAGCTCCGGGACTCACGAGCAGTACTTC
V gene: TRBV28; clone size: NA; D gene: TRBD1; J gene: TRBJ1-2; CDR3 protein: CASSYTGTGYGYTF; CDR3 DNA: TGTGCCAGCAGTTATACAGGGACAGGGTATGGCTACACCTTC
V gene: TRBV7-8; clone size: NA; D gene: TRBD1; J gene: TRBJ1-4; CDR3 protein: CASSKMGQGFREKLFF; CDR3 DNA: TGTGCCAGCAGCAAGATGGGACAGGGGTTCAGAGAAAAACTGTTTTTT
V gene: TRBV19; clone size: few; D gene: TRBD1; J gene: TRBJ2-5; CDR3 protein: CASKPGTGAETQYF; CDR3 DNA: TGTGCCAGCAAACCCGGGACAGGGGCTGAGACCCAGTACTTC
V gene: TRBV5-1; clone size: NA; D gene: NA; J gene: TRBJ2-1; CDR3 protein: CASSVNGGSYNEQFF; CDR3 DNA: TGCGCCAGCAGCGTGAATGGAGGCTCCTACAATGAGCAGTTCTTC
V gene: TRBV15; clone size: NA; D gene: NA; J gene: TRBJ2-1; CDR3 protein: CATSRRVYNEQFF; CDR3 DNA: TGTGCCACCAGCAGACGAGTATACAATGAGCAGTTCTTC
V gene: TRBV10-1; clone size: NA; D gene: NA; J gene: TRBJ1-1; CDR3 protein: CASSAGGRFQPNTEAFF; CDR3 DNA: TGCGCCAGCAGTGCGGGGGGCCGGTTCCAGCCGAACACTGAAGCTTTCTTT
V gene: TRBV20-1; clone size: NA; D gene: NA; J gene: TRBJ2-5; CDR3 protein: CSARRGETQYF; CDR3 DNA: TGCAGTGCTAGACGGGGAGAGACCCAGTACTTC
V gene: TRBV4-3; clone size: NA; D gene: TRBD1; J gene: TRBJ1-2; CDR3 protein: CASSQVQGANYGYTF; CDR3 DNA: TGCGCCAGCAGCCAAGTTCAGGGGGCTAACTATGGCTACACCTTC
V gene: TRBV11-1; clone size: NA; D gene: TRBD1; J gene: TRBJ2-7; CDR3 protein: CASSLGQGPSYEQYF; CDR3 DNA: TGTGCCAGCAGCTTAGGACAGGGGCCTTCCTACGAGCAGTACTTC